This T cell receptor beta chain is drawn from a study of T-cell reconstitution after alpha-beta-depleted transplantation in children. General study findings and limits: Several hundred graft clones that had expanded were reportedly the source of alpha-beta T cells about two months after transplant. There were some patients whose high TCRbeta diversity at day 60 came from surviving recipient T cells and thymic progenitors. A year had passed since transplant, and T-cell counts and diversity by then came mostly from newly produced T cells.

The TCRbeta library incorporated unique molecular identifiers. Via MiXCR, TCRdb re-called the PCR reads, giving one row per CDR3 protein. The table lists about 590,000 distinct CDR3 sequences, 10% to 15% of them singletons. This CDR3 is 13 amino acids long. Germline V gene data show CDR1 as DFQATT and CDR2 as SNEGSKA (reference sequence). Trimming cost V 3 bases and J 7 bases, with 15 bases left between them. This clonotype was detected many times. What it binds is not known. The V gene is TRBV20-1, the J gene TRBJ1-1; perhaps TRBD1 as D (5 bases). The sequencing used PBMCs, mostly from graft donor cells, collected 360 days after TCRalphabeta/CD19-depleted stem cell transplant. The source is a male patient younger than 18 who had a stem cell transplant for acute myeloid leukemia, so the T cells may come from the graft donor. The CDR3 DNA reads as TGCAGTGCTAGGGAGGTGGGGAGGGGTGAAGCTTTCTTT. Its translation: CSAREVGRGEAFF.